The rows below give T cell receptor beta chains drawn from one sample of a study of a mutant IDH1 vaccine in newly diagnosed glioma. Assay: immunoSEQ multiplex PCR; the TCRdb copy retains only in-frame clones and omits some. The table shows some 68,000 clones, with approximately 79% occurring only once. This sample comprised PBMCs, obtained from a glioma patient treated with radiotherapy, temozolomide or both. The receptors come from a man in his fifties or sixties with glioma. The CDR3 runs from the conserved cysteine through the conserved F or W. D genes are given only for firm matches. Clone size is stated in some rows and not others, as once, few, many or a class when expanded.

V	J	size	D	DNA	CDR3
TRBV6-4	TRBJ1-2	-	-	TGTGCCAGCAGTGACTCCGGGGGAGGCGGCTACACCTTC	CASSDSGGGGYTF
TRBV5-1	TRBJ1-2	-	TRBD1	TGCGCCAGCAGCTTGGACGCAGGGGGCAGGTATGGCTACACCTTC	CASSLDAGGRYGYTF
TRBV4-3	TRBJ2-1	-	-	TGCGCCAGCAGCCAAGGGACAGTGGGACTAAATGAGCAGTTCTTC	CASSQGTVGLNEQFF
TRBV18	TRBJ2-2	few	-	TGTGCCAGCTCAACCAGGGGCGCGGACACCGGGGAGCTGTTTTTT	CASSTRGADTGELFF
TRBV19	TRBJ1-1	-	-	TGTGCCAGTAGTAGTGGGGGGACGCTCCCGAACACTGAAGCTTTCTTT	CASSSGGTLPNTEAFF
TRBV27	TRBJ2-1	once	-	TGTGCCAGCAGTTTATTAGGGGGGTTTAACAATGAGCAGTTCTTC	CASSLLGGFNNEQFF
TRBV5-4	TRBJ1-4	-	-	TGTGCCAGCAGCTTAGCAGGGGTCGGTGAAAAACTGTTTTTT	CASSLAGVGEKLFF
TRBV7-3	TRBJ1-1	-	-	TGTGCCAGCAGCTGGACCCCCCGGGCTTTCTTT	CASSWTPRAFF
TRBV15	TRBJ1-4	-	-	TGTGCCACCAGCAGAGATAGGAGAAGGGGGGCTAATGAAAAACTGTTTTTT	CATSRDRRRGANEKLFF
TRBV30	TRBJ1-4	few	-	TGTGCCTGGGACGTAAGGGGTGAGGAAAAACTGTTTTTT	CAWDVRGEEKLFF
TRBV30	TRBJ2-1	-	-	TGTGCCTGGAGTCTGGGGGGGGCCTCCTACAATGAGCAGTTCTTC	CAWSLGGASYNEQFF
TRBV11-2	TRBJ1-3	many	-	TGTGCCAGCAGCTTAGATCAGGGCAGAGGAAACACCATATATTTT	CASSLDQGRGNTIYF
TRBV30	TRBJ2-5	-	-	TGTGCCTGGAGTGAGAAGGAGACCCAGTACTTC	CAWSEKETQYF
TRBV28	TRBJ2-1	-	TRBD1	TGTGCCAGCAGTTCGGACAGGCAGCAGTTCTTC	CASSSDRQQFF
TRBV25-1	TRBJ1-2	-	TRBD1	TGTGCCAGCACAACCTCAGGGGGCCTCTATGGCTACACCTTC	CASTTSGGLYGYTF
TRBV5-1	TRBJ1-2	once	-	TGCGCCAGCAGCTGGGGTCCATCCTCCCCTTATGGCTACACCTTC	CASSWGPSSPYGYTF
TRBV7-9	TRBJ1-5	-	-	TGTGCCAGCGGAAAAGAAAATAGCAATCAGCCCCAGCATTTT	CASGKENSNQPQHF
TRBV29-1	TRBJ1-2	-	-	TGCAGCGTTGAAGTATGGTTATTTGGAAAGGGGGGATTCTATGGCTACACCTTC	CSVEVWLFGKGGFYGYTF
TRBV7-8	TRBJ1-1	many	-	TGTGCCAGCACCCAGGCAGGGATTGTGAACACTGAAGCTTTCTTT	CASTQAGIVNTEAFF
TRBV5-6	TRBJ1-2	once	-	TGTGCCAGCACCCTTGGCGCCGGGTCTCGCCGTGGCTACACCTTC	CASTLGAGSRRGYTF
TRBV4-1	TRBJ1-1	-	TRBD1	TGCGCCAGCAGCCAGTTCGGGACAGCGAACACTGAAGCTTTCTTT	CASSQFGTANTEAFF
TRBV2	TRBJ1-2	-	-	-	CASILDPGDGYTF
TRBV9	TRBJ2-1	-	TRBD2	TGTGCCAGCGCGGGGGGCTCCTACAATGAGCAGTTCTTC	CASAGGSYNEQFF
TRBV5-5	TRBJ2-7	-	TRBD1	TGTGCCAGCAGCTTTAGCTGGGACAGGGTTTACGAGCAGTACTTC	CASSFSWDRVYEQYF
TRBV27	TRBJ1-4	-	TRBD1	TGTGCCAGCAGTCGGGGACAGGGTCCTAATGAAAAACTGTTTTTT	CASSRGQGPNEKLFF
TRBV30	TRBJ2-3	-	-	TGTGCCTGGAGCCTCGGGACACCCACAGATACGCAGTATTTT	CAWSLGTPTDTQYF
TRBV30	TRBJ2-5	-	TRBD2	TGTGCCTGGAGTGGGGGGGGGCAAGAGACCCAGTACTTC	CAWSGGGQETQYF
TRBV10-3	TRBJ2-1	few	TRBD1	TGTGCCATCAGAGGGGACAGGGGTTCTAATGAGCAGTTCTTC	CAIRGDRGSNEQFF
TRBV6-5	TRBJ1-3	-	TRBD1	TGTGCCAGCAGTTCGACAGGGCTCTCTGGAAACACCATATATTTT	CASSSTGLSGNTIYF
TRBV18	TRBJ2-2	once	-	TGTGCCAGCTCACGCCCCCAATACACCGGGGAGCTGTTTTTT	CASSRPQYTGELFF
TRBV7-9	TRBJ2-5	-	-	TGTGCCAGCAGCTTAGGGGGCAGGGGAGGAGAGACCCAGTACTTC	CASSLGGRGGETQYF
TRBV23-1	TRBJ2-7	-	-	TGCGCCAGTCCCTCTAGGCGGGTCTACTCCTACGAGCAGTACTTC	CASPSRRVYSYEQYF
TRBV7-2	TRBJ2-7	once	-	TGTGCCAGCAGCTCCCGACAGAGCTCCTACGAGCAGTACTTC	CASSSRQSSYEQYF
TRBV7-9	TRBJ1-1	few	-	TGTGCCAGCAGTAAGACAGGTATGAACACTGAAGCTTTCTTT	CASSKTGMNTEAFF
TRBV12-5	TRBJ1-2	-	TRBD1	TGTGCTAGTGGTTCGGACAGGGGCTATGGCTACACCTTC	CASGSDRGYGYTF
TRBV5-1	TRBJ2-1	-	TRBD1	TGCGCCAGCAGGAAGGAAAGGACAGGGGGGTACAATGAGCAGTTCTTC	CASRKERTGGYNEQFF
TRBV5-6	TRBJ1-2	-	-	TGTGCCAGCAGCTTAGAGGACACCTATGGCTACACCTTC	CASSLEDTYGYTF
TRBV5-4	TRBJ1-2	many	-	TGTGCCAGCACAGGGCCTGCTAACTATGGCTACACCTTC	CASTGPANYGYTF
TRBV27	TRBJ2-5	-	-	TGTGCCAGCAGCCTGGGACAAAACCAACAAGAGACCCAGTACTTC	CASSLGQNQQETQYF
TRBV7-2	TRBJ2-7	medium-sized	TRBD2	TGTGCCAGCAGCTCACGGCGGGGGGTTTCCTACGAGCAGTACTTC	CASSSRRGVSYEQYF
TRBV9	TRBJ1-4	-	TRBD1	TGTGCCAGCAGCGCGGGACAGGGGAGTGAAAAACTGTTTTTT	CASSAGQGSEKLFF
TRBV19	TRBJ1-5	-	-	TGTGCCAGTAGTATCGGGGGGAGCAATCAGCCCCAGCATTTT	CASSIGGSNQPQHF
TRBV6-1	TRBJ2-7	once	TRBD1	TGTGCCAGCAGTGTAAGTCCAGGGGGCTACGAGCAGTACTTC	CASSVSPGGYEQYF